A single sample is the source of the 3 T cell receptor beta chains below, sequenced in a study of blood T cell repertoires in COVID-19. The repertoire was sequenced with immunoSEQ multiplex PCR; TCRdb's copy has only in-frame clones and lacks some. The data hold about 140,000 clones, with about 88% observed a single time. The specimen was peripheral blood. These TCRs come from a human donor with COVID-19, enrolled during active disease. The donor label of this sample is uncertain.

The chain carries TRBV4-1 and TRBJ1-2, with TRBD1 matching 10 bases. The CDR3 is made up of 15 amino acids. The V gene end was trimmed by 4 bases and the J gene end by 8 bases; junction bases not matched to a gene: 10. Germline V CDR1 and CDR2: MGHRA, YSYEKL. CDR3 coding DNA: TGCGCCAGCAGCCGGGGACAGGGGCCCTTAGAAGGCTACACCTTC. Protein product: CASSRGQGPLEGYTF.

This chain connects TRBV6-5 to TRBJ2-2; 10 bases fit TRBD2. This CDR3 spans 15 amino acids. Per the germline V gene, CDR1 is MNHEY and CDR2 is SVGAGI. The V gene end was trimmed by 5 bases and the J gene end by 6 bases; junction bases not matched to a gene: 6. The CDR3 region has the DNA TGTGCCAGCAGTAGCCTAGCGGGGGTGGCCGGGGAGCTGTTTTTT. This encodes CASSSLAGVAGELFF.

This clone appeared a single time. The chain employs TRBV5-1 and TRBJ2-7, with unresolved D. V shed 4 bases and J shed 5 bases, with 16 bases lying between them. The CDR3 is 14 residues long. The germline V gene encodes CDR1 SGHRS and CDR2 YFSETQ. CDR3: CASSPGTTPDEQYF. The DNA for the CDR3 is TGCGCCAGCAGCCCCGGTACGACACCGGACGAGCAGTACTTC.